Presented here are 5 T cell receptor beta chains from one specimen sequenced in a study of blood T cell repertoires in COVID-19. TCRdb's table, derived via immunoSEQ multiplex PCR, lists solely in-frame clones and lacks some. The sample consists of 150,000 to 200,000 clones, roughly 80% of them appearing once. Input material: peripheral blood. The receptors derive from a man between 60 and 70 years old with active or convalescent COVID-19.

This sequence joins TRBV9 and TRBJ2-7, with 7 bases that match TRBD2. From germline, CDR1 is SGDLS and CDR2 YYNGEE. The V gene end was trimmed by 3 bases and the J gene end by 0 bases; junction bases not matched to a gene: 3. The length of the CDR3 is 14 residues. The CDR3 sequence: CASSASGHSYEQYF. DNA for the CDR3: TGTGCCAGCAGCGCTAGCGGACACTCCTACGAGCAGTACTTC.

CDR3 loop: CASSSPGQLYSNQPQHF. The CDR3 DNA reads as TGTGCCAGCAGTTCTCCGGGACAGCTCTATAGCAATCAGCCCCAGCATTTT. V gene TRBV28 combines with J gene TRBJ1-5; 7 bases map to TRBD1. J was trimmed by 0 bases and V by 4 bases; bases with no gene match: 9. The germline CDR1 and CDR2 sequences are MDHEN and SYDVKM. The CDR3 is 17 amino acids.

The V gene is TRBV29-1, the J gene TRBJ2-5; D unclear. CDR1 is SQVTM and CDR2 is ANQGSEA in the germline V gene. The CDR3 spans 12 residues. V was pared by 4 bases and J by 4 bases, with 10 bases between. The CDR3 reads CSVGWRGETQYF. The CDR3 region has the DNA TGCAGCGTTGGATGGAGAGGAGAGACCCAGTACTTC.

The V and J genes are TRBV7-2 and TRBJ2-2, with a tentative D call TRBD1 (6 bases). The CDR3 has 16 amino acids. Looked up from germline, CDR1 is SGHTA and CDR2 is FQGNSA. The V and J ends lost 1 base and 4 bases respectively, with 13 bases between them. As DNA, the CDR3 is TGTGCCAGCAGCTTAGTGGGGGTACAGGGCACCGGGGAGCTGTTTTTT. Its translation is CASSLVGVQGTGELFF.

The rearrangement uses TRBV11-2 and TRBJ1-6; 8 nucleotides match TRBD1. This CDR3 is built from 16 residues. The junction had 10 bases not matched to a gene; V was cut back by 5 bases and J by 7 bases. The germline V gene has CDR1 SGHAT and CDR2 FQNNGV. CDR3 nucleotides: TGTGCCAGCAGCGTGACAGGGGAGCTGGGAAATTCACCCCTCCACTTT. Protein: CASSVTGELGNSPLHF. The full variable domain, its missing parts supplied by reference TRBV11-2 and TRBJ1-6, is EAGVAQSPRYKIIEKRQSVAFWCNPISGHATLYWYQQILGQGPKLLIQFQNNGVVDDSQLPKDRFSAERLKGVDSTLKIQPAKLEDSAVYLCASSVTGELGNSPLHFGNGTRLTVT.